This T cell receptor beta chain was captured by sequencing in a study of blood T cell repertoires in COVID-19. About the study: Acute and convalescent COVID-19 samples came from the United States, Italy and Spain. Nucleic acid was either cDNA or gDNA, and it came from T cells, B-cell-depleted T cells, or PBMCs.

Germline values: CDR1 SGHAT, CDR2 FQNNGV. The CDR3 covers 14 residues. Trimming removed 6 bases from V and 4 bases from J; junction bases left unmatched: 1. In the original analysis: Reference gene primer amplification in the assay estimated nucleated cell counts. The repertoire was sequenced with immunoSEQ multiplex PCR; TCRdb's copy has only in-frame clones and lacks some. V, J and clone size are taken as reported in that table, and D and trimming were inferred from the DNA itself. The sample yields around 180,000 clones, around 89% seen once. The chain recombines TRBV11-2 with TRBJ2-3; 13 nucleotides match TRBD2. Sequencing was carried out using peripheral blood. The sequence derives from a man aged 55 to 69 with acute or convalescent COVID-19. The CDR3 DNA follows: TGTGCCAGCAGACTAGCGGGGGGGGCAGATACGCAGTATTTT. Amino acid sequence: CASRLAGGADTQYF. Looking up the rest from reference TRBV11-2 and TRBJ2-3 gives the full variable domain: EAGVAQSPRYKIIEKRQSVAFWCNPISGHATLYWYQQILGQGPKLLIQFQNNGVVDDSQLPKDRFSAERLKGVDSTLKIQPAKLEDSAVYLCASRLAGGADTQYFGPGTRLTVL.